This T cell receptor (beta chain) was retrieved from a study of blood T cell repertoires in COVID-19. Some clones are missing from TCRdb's copy, which holds only in-frame ones; the method was immunoSEQ multiplex PCR. In the table there are 90,000 to 100,000 clones, approximately 86% of which are singletons. This receptor was taken from an elderly man with acute or convalescent COVID-19. The material sequenced was peripheral blood.

CDR3 DNA: TGTGCCATCAGTGCGGGGAGGACAAATTCACCCCTCCACTTT. Translating it yields CAISAGRTNSPLHF. The chain carries TRBV10-3 and TRBJ1-6, with a weak D call TRBD1 (5 bases). V lost 4 bases, J lost 7 bases, and 11 bases lay in between. The CDR3 sequence is 14 residues long. Germline V CDR1 and CDR2: ENHRY, SYGVKD.